These 15 T cell receptor beta chains were all obtained from the same sample, sequenced in a study of CD8+CD57+ T cells in acquired aplastic anemia. Profiles of TCR beta VDJ and CDR3 were generated from a genomic DNA template. MiXCR, run by TCRdb on the reads, gives a single entry per CDR3 protein. Of some 290,000 distinct CDR3 sequences in the sample, approximately 57% were seen once. Sequencing was done on a sample of sorted CD4+, CD8+, or CD8+CD57+ T cells (not recorded which) from PBMCs. Receptors originate from a human donor with severe aplastic anemia or a healthy control (not recorded which).

On this clonotype: The junction differs from germline at one of its ends, possibly a read error. V gene TRBV5-1 combines with J gene TRBJ2-5; D gene ambiguous. Germline-derived CDR1 and CDR2 are SGHRS and YFSETQ. The CDR3 loop spans 12 amino acids. The CDR3 DNA follows: TGCGCCAGCAGCTTGCCCCAAGAGACCCAGCACTTC. This gives the protein CASSLPQETQHF.

This clonotype was observed at least ten times. This chain joins TRBV20-1 and TRBJ2-7; 12 bases map to TRBD2. Germline loops: CDR1 DFQATT, CDR2 SNEGSKA (reference sequence). This CDR3 has 15 amino acids. The junction had 9 bases not matched to a gene; V was cut back by 4 bases and J by 5 bases. The CDR3 DNA follows: TGCAGTGCTACAGGACTAGCGGGGCGGCAGAACGAGCAGTACTTC. Translation gives CSATGLAGRQNEQYF.

The CDR3 reads CASSFASGARATDTQYF. CDR3 sequence (DNA): TGTGCCAGCAGCTTCGCTAGCGGGGCAAGGGCCACAGATACGCAGTATTTT. This chain connects TRBV5-4 to TRBJ2-3; 9 bases map to TRBD2. V shed 2 bases and J 2 bases; nucleotides not matched to a gene: 9. CDR3 length equals 17 residues. Germline CDR1 reads SGHNT; CDR2 reads YYREEE (reference sequence).

The chain is built from TRBV19 and TRBJ1-5; D is unresolved. V was pared by 7 bases and J by 0 bases, with 13 bases between. This CDR3 region has 15 residues. Germline CDR1 and CDR2: LNHDA and SQIVND (reference sequence). The CDR3 loop is CASKDGHLSNQPQHF. The CDR3 coding sequence is TGTGCCAGTAAGGACGGGCACCTTAGCAATCAGCCCCAGCATTTT. Full variable domain (rest looked up from reference TRBV19 and TRBJ1-5): DGGITQSPKYLFRKEGQNVTLSCEQNLNHDAMYWYRQDPGQGLRLIYYSQIVNDFQKGDIAEGYSVSREKKESFPLTVTSAQKNPTAFYLCASKDGHLSNQPQHFGDGTRLSIL.

This clonotype was seen many times. The chain employs TRBV6-1 and TRBJ1-6, with unresolved D. The CDR3 loop spans 14 amino acids. Trimming took 7 bases from V and 0 from J, leaving 7 bases between them. The germline gives CDR1 MNHNS, CDR2 SASEGT. In DNA, the CDR3 is TGTGCCAGCACCCAGAGCTCCTATAATTCACCCCTCCACTTT. This encodes CASTQSSYNSPLHF.

Many counts were recorded for this clonotype. The V gene is TRBV12-3 or TRBV12-4, the J gene TRBJ2-5; D remains ambiguous. The CDR3 totals 13 residues. Trimming shortened V by 6 bases and J by 2 bases, and 10 bases separated the two germline ends. As DNA, the CDR3 is TGTGCCAGCAGCATACGAAGTCAAGAGACCCAGTACTTC. Translating gives CASSIRSQETQYF.

The genes are TRBV24-1 and TRBJ2-1, with a possible D match to TRBD1 (6 bases). Trimming removed 9 bases at V and 7 bases at J, with 21 bases between. The CDR3 sequence is 15 residues long. The germline CDR1 and CDR2 sequences are KGHDR and SFDVKD. DNA of the CDR3: TGTGCCACCGGATCGACGACAGGCAGTGTGAATGAGCAGTTCTTC. This sequence encodes CATGSTTGSVNEQFF.

The chain couples TRBV5-1 to TRBJ2-7, with 9 nucleotides matching TRBD1. The length of the CDR3 is 16 residues. Germline CDR1 is SGHRS and CDR2 is YFSETQ. V lost 4 bases, J lost 4 bases, and 12 bases stayed unmatched. For the CDR3, the DNA is TGCGCCAGCAGCCCGAAGACAGGGGGGGGGTCTTACGAGCAGTACTTC. This gives the protein CASSPKTGGGSYEQYF. Looking up the rest from reference TRBV5-1 and TRBJ2-7 gives the full variable domain: KAGVTQTPRYLIKTRGQQVTLSCSPISGHRSVSWYQQTPGQGLQFLFEYFSETQRNKGNFPGRFSGRQFSNSRSEMNVSTLELGDSALYLCASSPKTGGGSYEQYFGPGTRLTVT.

The V and J genes are TRBV9 and TRBJ2-2; the match to TRBD2 covers 7 bases. The CDR3 is made up of 16 amino acids. J was trimmed by 0 bases and V by 3 bases; bases with no gene match: 5. Germline V CDR1 and CDR2: SGDLS, YYNGEE. The CDR3 DNA reads TGTGCCAGCAGCGCTCACAGCGGGGCGAACACCGGGGAGCTGTTTTTT. As protein: CASSAHSGANTGELFF.

The chain carries TRBV7-2 and TRBJ1-2, with 9 bases matching TRBD1. This CDR3 has 14 residues. Trimming cost V 8 bases and J 2 bases; bases outside gene matches: 6. Germline CDR1 is SGHTA and CDR2 is FQGNSA. Written as DNA, the CDR3 is TGTGCCAGCCTCAACAGGGGGCGGAACTATGGCTACACCTTC. Translating it yields CASLNRGRNYGYTF. Filled out from reference TRBV7-2 and TRBJ1-2, the complete variable domain reads GAGVSQSPSNKVTEKGKDVELRCDPISGHTALYWYRQSLGQGLEFLIYFQGNSAPDKSGLPSDRFSAERTGGSVSTLTIQRTQQEDSAVYLCASLNRGRNYGYTFGSGTRLTVV.

This clonotype was observed many times. The chain employs TRBV5-6 and TRBJ2-2; possibly TRBD1 for D (5 bases). The CDR3 runs to 14 residues. V lost 2 bases and J lost 7, with 12 bases in between. Germline V gene lookup returns CDR1 SGHDT and CDR2 YYEEEE. DNA for the CDR3: TGTGCCAGCAGCTTAGGCCACCAGGGCGGGGAGCTGTTTTTT. Amino acids: CASSLGHQGGELFF.

Ten or more counts support this clonotype. The J gene is TRBJ1-1, the V gene TRBV5-1; tentative D call: TRBD1 (5 bases). The CDR3 is 14 amino acids. Trimming took off 0 bases at V and 7 bases at J, with 13 bases between the two ends. CDR1 is SGHRS, CDR2 YFSETQ, per germline. CDR3 DNA sequence: TGCGCCAGCAGCTTGGCCTCGGGGGTAAGTGAAGCTTTCTTT. Encoded protein: CASSLASGVSEAFF.

V usage is TRBV10-3 and J usage is TRBJ2-5, with TRBD2 identical over 12 bases. V lost 0 bases and J lost 5; bases outside the gene matches: 1. In germline, CDR1 is ENHRY, CDR2 SYGVKD. CDR3 length equals 15 residues. CDR3 in DNA: TGTGCCATCAGTGAGTCGGGGACTAGCGGGGAGACCCAGTACTTC. Protein: CAISESGTSGETQYF.

The chain has TRBV15 and TRBJ2-2; D possibly corresponds to TRBD2 (5 bases). The V gene's germline CDR1 is LNHNV and CDR2 YYDKDF (reference sequence). Trimming removed 0 bases at V and 10 bases at J, with 9 bases between. This CDR3 spans 13 amino acids. CDR3 sequence (DNA): TGTGCCACCAGCAGAGACGGGATTGCGGAGCTGTTTTTT. As protein: CATSRDGIAELFF.

V is TRBV7-9 and J is TRBJ1-1; 8 bases line up with TRBD1. Germline V gives CDR1 SEHNR, CDR2 FQNEAQ (reference sequence). This CDR3 has 11 amino acids. V lost 10 bases, J lost 6 bases, and 4 bases stayed unmatched. CDR3 region: CATKTGAEAFF. The CDR3 DNA is TGTGCCACCAAGACAGGGGCTGAAGCTTTCTTT.